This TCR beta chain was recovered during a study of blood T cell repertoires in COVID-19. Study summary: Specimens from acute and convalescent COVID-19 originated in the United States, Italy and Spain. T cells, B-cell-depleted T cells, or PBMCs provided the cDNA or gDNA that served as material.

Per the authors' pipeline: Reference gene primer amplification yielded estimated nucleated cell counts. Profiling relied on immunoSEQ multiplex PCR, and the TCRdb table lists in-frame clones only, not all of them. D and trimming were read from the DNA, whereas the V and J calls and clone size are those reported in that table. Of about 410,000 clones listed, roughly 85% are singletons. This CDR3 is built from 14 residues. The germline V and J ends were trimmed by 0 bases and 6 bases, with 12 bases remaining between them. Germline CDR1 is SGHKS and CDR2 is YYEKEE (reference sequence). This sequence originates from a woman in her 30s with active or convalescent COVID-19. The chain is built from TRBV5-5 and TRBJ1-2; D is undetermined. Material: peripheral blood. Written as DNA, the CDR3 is TGTGCCAGCAGCTTGGGAGGGCCCGGACATGGCTACACCTTC. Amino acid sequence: CASSLGGPGHGYTF.